The rows below give T cell receptor beta chains drawn from one sample of a study of blood T cells in healthy people across ages. MiXCR, applied by TCRdb to the 5' RACE reads, yields one record per CDR3 protein. Of about 1.7 million distinct CDR3 sequences listed, about 30% are singletons. The source material was blood. These receptors all come from a woman in her thirties in good health. The CDR3 runs from the conserved cysteine through the conserved F or W. D genes are given only for firm matches. The listing skips clone size in some rows; elsewhere it reads once, few, many or a size class.

J: TRBJ1-2; V: TRBV3-1; size: few; D: TRBD1; DNA: TGTGCCAGCAGCCAGTCCCCAGGGGGAGATGGCTACACCTTC; CDR3: CASSQSPGGDGYTF
J: TRBJ2-6; V: TRBV6-5; size: NA; D: NA; DNA: TGTGCCAGCAGTTACTGGCTCAACTCTGGGGCCAACGTCCTGACTTTC; CDR3: CASSYWLNSGANVLTF
J: TRBJ2-5; V: TRBV5-1; size: many; D: NA; DNA: TGTGCCAGCAGCCCGCCTACCAGCCAAGAGACCCAGTACTTC; CDR3: CASSPPTSQETQYF
J: TRBJ2-5; V: TRBV5-1; size: few; D: NA; DNA: TGCGCCAGCACAGAACTCTGGAAGGGAAGAGAGACCCAGTACTTC; CDR3: CASTELWKGRETQYF
J: TRBJ2-7; V: TRBV14; size: NA; D: NA; DNA: TGTGCCAGCAGCCAAGATAGAAGACAAACCTACGAGCAGTACTTC; CDR3: CASSQDRRQTYEQYF
J: TRBJ2-7; V: TRBV2; size: once; D: NA; DNA: TGTGCCAGCAAGGTACCCCTACGGACCTCCTACGAGCAGTACTTC; CDR3: CASKVPLRTSYEQYF
J: TRBJ2-5; V: TRBV20-1; size: NA; D: TRBD1; DNA: TGCAGTGCTCTCAGATCTGGGACAGGGGTGAGTGAGCAGTACTTC; CDR3: CSALRSGTGVSEQYF
J: TRBJ2-5; V: TRBV7-8; size: few; D: TRBD1; DNA: TGTGCCAGCAGCTCGAGAGACCGGGACAGGGAAGAGACCCAGTACTTC; CDR3: CASSSRDRDREETQYF
J: TRBJ1-1; V: TRBV10-3; size: NA; D: TRBD1; DNA: TGTGCCATCAGTGAGGTTAGGACAGGTCAGGCTTTCTTT; CDR3: CAISEVRTGQAFF
J: TRBJ2-7; V: TRBV5-1; size: many; D: NA; DNA: TGCGCCAGCAGCTTCGGCGGTACCTCTTCCGAGCAGTACTTC; CDR3: CASSFGGTSSEQYF
J: TRBJ2-1; V: TRBV4-1; size: many; D: NA; DNA: TGCGCCAGCAGCCAAGATGAGGCATCTTACAATGAGCAGTTCTTC; CDR3: CASSQDEASYNEQFF
J: TRBJ1-2; V: TRBV6-6; size: NA; D: NA; DNA: TGTGCCAGCAGTTACGCAGGAAACTATGGCTACACCTTC; CDR3: CASSYAGNYGYTF
J: TRBJ2-7; V: TRBV5-4; size: NA; D: NA; DNA: TGTGCCAGCAGCGTAGCAGGGAAGTACGAGCAGTACTTC; CDR3: CASSVAGKYEQYF
J: TRBJ1-2; V: TRBV28; size: few; D: NA; DNA: TGTGCCAGCAGTTCAGACGAGGGGGAGTACTATGGCTACACCTTC; CDR3: CASSSDEGEYYGYTF
J: TRBJ2-1; V: TRBV10-3; size: few; D: NA; DNA: TGTGCCATCAGTGAGTGGGAGGACAATGAGCAGTTCTTC; CDR3: CAISEWEDNEQFF
J: TRBJ2-7; V: TRBV25-1; size: NA; D: NA; DNA: TGCGCCAGCAGTGAACCGGGGGTGGGCTACGAGCAGTACTTC; CDR3: CASSEPGVGYEQYF
J: TRBJ2-1; V: TRBV5-1; size: few; D: NA; DNA: TGCGCCAGCACTCCCGAGGGGGGGGCTACCTACAATGAGCAGTTCTTC; CDR3: CASTPEGGATYNEQFF
J: TRBJ1-5; V: TRBV20-1; size: NA; D: NA; DNA: TGCAGTGCCCGACCCGGGGGGATTAGCAATCAGCCCCAGCATTTT; CDR3: CSARPGGISNQPQHF
J: TRBJ1-2; V: TRBV20-1; size: NA; D: NA; DNA: TGCAGTGCCGATCGCACAAGGGACGGGAGTGGCTACACCTTC; CDR3: CSADRTRDGSGYTF
J: TRBJ2-7; V: TRBV5-1; size: few; D: NA; DNA: TGCGCCAGCAGGGCAGAGGTGGGGCGGAACTACAATGAGCAGTACTTC; CDR3: CASRAEVGRNYNEQYF
J: TRBJ2-6; V: TRBV27; size: NA; D: NA; DNA: TGTGCCAGCAGTTTAGGGCGTGGTGGGGCCAACGTCCTGACTTTC; CDR3: CASSLGRGGANVLTF
J: TRBJ2-3; V: TRBV12-3/TRBV12-4; size: NA; D: NA; DNA: TGTGCCAGCAGTTTTGGGGAGAGCACAGATGCGCAGTATTTT; CDR3: CASSFGESTDAQYF
J: TRBJ2-7; V: TRBV29-1; size: many; D: NA; DNA: TGCAGCGTTGAACTGATGGGGAGGCAGTACTTC; CDR3: CSVELMGRQYF
J: TRBJ1-2; V: TRBV4-1; size: many; D: NA; DNA: TGCGCCAGCAGCCCCGGGACCCCTGGCTATGGCTACACCTTC; CDR3: CASSPGTPGYGYTF
J: TRBJ2-1; V: TRBV5-1; size: few; D: TRBD2; DNA: TGCGCCAGCAGACGTGGACTAGCGGGGGGGCGTAATGAGCAGTTCTTC; CDR3: CASRRGLAGGRNEQFF
J: TRBJ1-4; V: TRBV6-1; size: few; D: TRBD1; DNA: TGTGCCAGCAGCCCAGGGGGAACGGGTGAAAAACTGTTTTTT; CDR3: CASSPGGTGEKLFF
J: TRBJ2-2; V: TRBV20-1; size: once; D: NA; DNA: TGCAGTGCTAGATACAGGGGAGGAACCGGGGAGCTGTTTTTT; CDR3: CSARYRGGTGELFF
J: TRBJ1-1; V: TRBV5-1; size: NA; D: NA; DNA: TGCGCCAGCAGCAGGCGATCCGGGGTGGGTGAAGCTTTCTTT; CDR3: CASSRRSGVGEAFF
J: TRBJ1-2; V: TRBV29-1; size: few; D: NA; DNA: TGCAGCGCCGTCCGTCAGAGGACCAACTATGGCTACACCTTC; CDR3: CSAVRQRTNYGYTF
J: TRBJ2-5; V: TRBV20-1; size: NA; D: NA; DNA: TGCAGTGCCACGCGCACAGGAGGCGGAATAGAGACCCAGTACTTC; CDR3: CSATRTGGGIETQYF
J: TRBJ2-5; V: TRBV7-2; size: NA; D: TRBD2; DNA: TGTGCCAGCAGCCCTAGTGGGACTAGAGAACAAGAGACCCAGTACTTC; CDR3: CASSPSGTREQETQYF
J: TRBJ2-2; V: TRBV11-3; size: few; D: NA; DNA: TGTGCCAGCAGCGAGGAGGCCGGGGAGCTGTTTTTT; CDR3: CASSEEAGELFF
J: TRBJ1-2; V: TRBV20-1; size: NA; D: NA; DNA: TGCAGTGCCCCCGAGGTGGGGGGCTACACCTTC; CDR3: CSAPEVGGYTF